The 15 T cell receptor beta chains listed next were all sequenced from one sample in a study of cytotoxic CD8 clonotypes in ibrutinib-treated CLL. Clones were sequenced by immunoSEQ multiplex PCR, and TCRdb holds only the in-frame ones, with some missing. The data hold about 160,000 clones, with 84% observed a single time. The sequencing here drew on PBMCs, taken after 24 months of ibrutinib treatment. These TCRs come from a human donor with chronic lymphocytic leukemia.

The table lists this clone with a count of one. The CDR3 coding sequence is TGTGCCACCAGCAAATCCGTAGCGGAAAGGTACAATGAGCAGTTCTTC. Protein product: CATSKSVAERYNEQFF. The chain carries TRBV15 and TRBJ2-1; possible D gene TRBD2, 6 bases. Between the trimmed V and J ends, which lost 4 bases and 4 bases, there was a span of 17 bases. CDR3 size: 16 residues. Germline V CDR1 and CDR2: LNHNV, YYDKDF (reference sequence).

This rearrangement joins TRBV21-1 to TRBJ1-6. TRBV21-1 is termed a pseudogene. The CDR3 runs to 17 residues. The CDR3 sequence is CASSESGGTPYNSPLHF. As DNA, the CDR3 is TGTGCCAGCAGCGAGTCTGGGGGAACGCCCTATAATTCACCCCTCCACTTT.

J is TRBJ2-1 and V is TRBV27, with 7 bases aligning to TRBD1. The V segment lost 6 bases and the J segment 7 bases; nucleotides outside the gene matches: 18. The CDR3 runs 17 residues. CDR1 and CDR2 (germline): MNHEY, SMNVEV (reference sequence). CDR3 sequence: CASRPNPGQTGSNEQFF. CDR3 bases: TGTGCCAGCAGGCCCAACCCGGGACAGACAGGGAGTAATGAGCAGTTCTTC.

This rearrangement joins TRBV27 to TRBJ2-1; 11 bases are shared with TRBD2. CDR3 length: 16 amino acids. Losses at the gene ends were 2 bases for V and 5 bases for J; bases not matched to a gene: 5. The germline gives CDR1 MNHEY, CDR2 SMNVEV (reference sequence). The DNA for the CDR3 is TGTGCCAGCAGTTTACGACTAGCGGGGAGCCACAATGAGCAGTTCTTC. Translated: CASSLRLAGSHNEQFF.

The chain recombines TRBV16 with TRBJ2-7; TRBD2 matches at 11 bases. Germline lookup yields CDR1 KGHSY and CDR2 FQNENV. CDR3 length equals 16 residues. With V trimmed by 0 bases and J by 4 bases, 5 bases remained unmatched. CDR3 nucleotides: TGTGCCAGCAGCCAATCAAAGACTAGCGGGGTATACGAGCAGTACTTC. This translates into CASSQSKTSGVYEQYF.

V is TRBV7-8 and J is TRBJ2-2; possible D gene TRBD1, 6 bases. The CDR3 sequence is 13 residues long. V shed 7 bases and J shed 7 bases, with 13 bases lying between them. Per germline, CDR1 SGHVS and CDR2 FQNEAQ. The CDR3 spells CASTRGGGGELFF. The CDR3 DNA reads TGTGCCAGCACCCGAGGGGGTGGCGGGGAGCTGTTTTTT.

Here the CDR3 DNA reads TGTGCCAGCAGCTTGGGGGCTAGGGATACGCAGTATTTT. Amino acids: CASSLGARDTQYF. V and J are TRBV7-2 and TRBJ2-3; tentative D call: TRBD1 (6 bases). V dropped 3 bases and J dropped 6 bases, with 10 bases sitting between them. Germline lookup yields CDR1 SGHTA and CDR2 FQGNSA. This CDR3 has 13 amino acids.

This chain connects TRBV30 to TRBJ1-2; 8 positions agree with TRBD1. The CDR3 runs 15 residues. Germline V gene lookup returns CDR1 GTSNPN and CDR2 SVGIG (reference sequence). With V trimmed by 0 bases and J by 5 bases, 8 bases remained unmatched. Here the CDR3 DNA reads TGTGCCTGGAGTGTCCAGGGGGCTCGGAGTTATGGCTACACCTTC. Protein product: CAWSVQGARSYGYTF. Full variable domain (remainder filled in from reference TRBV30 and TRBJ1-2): SQTIHQWPATLVQPVGSPLSLECTVEGTSNPNLYWYRQAAGRGLQLLFYSVGIGQISSEVPQNLSASRPQDRQFILSSKKLLLSDSGFYLCAWSVQGARSYGYTFGSGTRLTVV.

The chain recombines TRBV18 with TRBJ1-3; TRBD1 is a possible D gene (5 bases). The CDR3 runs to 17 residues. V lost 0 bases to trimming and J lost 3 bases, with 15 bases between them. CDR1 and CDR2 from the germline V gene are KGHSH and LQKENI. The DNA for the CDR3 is TGTGCCAGCTCACCACCGGGGGGTCCCGGACGTGGAAACACCATATATTTT. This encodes CASSPPGGPGRGNTIYF.

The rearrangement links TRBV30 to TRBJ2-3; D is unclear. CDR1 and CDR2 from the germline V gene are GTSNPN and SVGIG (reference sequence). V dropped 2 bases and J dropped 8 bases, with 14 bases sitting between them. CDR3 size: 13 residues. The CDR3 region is CAWSHREGSTQYF. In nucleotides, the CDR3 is TGTGCCTGGAGTCACCGAGAAGGCAGTACGCAGTATTTT.

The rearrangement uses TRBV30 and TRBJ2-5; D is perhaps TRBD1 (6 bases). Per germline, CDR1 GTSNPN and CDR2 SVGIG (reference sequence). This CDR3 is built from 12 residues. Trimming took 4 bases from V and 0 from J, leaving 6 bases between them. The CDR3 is CAWTGDQETQYF. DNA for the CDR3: TGTGCCTGGACAGGGGACCAAGAGACCCAGTACTTC.

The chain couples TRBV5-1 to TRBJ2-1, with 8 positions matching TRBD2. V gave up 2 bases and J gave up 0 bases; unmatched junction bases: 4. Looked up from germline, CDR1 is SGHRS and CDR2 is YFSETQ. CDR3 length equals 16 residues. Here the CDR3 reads CASSFLAGSSYNEQFF. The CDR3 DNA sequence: TGCGCCAGCAGCTTTTTAGCGGGGAGCTCCTACAATGAGCAGTTCTTC.

CDR3 sequence: CSVKTGRGGEQYF. The DNA for the CDR3 is TGCAGCGTTAAAACGGGAAGGGGAGGGGAGCAGTACTTC. The gene calls are TRBV29-1 and TRBJ2-7; TRBD2 matches at 7 bases. The CDR3 length is 13 residues. With 5 bases clipped from V and 7 bases from J, the junction kept 11 bases outside the gene matches. Germline CDR1 is SQVTM and CDR2 is ANQGSEA.

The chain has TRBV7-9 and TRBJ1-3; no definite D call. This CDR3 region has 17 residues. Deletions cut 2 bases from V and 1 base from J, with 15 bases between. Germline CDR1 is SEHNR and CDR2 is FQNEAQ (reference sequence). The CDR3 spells CASSLLQTVTSGNTIYF. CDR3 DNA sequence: TGTGCCAGCAGCTTATTGCAAACGGTAACATCTGGAAACACCATATATTTT.

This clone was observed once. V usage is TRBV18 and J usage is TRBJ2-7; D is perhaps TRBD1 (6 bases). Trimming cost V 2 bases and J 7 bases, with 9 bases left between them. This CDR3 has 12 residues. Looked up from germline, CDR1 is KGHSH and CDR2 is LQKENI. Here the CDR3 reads CASSPTGMEQYF. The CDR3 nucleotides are TGTGCCAGCTCACCAACAGGGATGGAGCAGTACTTC.